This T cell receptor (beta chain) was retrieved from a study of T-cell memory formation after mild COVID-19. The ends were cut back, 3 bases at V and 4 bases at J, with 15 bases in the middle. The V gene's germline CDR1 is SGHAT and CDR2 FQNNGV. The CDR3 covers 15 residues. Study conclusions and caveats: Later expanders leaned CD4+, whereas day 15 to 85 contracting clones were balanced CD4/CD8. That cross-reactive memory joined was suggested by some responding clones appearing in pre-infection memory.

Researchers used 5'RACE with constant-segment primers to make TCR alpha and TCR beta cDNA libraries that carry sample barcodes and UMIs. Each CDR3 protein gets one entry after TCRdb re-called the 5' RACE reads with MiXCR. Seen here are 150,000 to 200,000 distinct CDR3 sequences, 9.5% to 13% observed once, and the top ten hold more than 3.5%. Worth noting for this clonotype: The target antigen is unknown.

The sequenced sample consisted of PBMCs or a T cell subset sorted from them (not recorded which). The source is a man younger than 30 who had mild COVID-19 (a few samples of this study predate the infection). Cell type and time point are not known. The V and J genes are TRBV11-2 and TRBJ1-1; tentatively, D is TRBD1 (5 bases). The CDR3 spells CASSFGPAGSTEAFF. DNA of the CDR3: TGTGCCAGCAGCTTTGGGCCCGCAGGGAGCACTGAAGCTTTCTTT.